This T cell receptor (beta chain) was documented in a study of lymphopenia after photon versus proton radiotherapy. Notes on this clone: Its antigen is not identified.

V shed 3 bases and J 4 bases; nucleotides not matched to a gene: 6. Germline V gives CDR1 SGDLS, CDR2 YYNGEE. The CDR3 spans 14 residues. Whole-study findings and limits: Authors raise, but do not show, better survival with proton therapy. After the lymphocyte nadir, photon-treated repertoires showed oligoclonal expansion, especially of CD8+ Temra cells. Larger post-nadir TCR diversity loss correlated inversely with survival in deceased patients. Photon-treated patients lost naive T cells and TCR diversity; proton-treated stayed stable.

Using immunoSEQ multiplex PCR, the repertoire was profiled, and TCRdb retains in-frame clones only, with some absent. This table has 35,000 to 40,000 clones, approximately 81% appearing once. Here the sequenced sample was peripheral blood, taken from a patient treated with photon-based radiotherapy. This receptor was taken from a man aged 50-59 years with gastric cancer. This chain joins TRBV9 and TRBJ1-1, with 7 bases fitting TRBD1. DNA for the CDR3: TGTGCCAGCAGCGCCAGGGGGGGTTCCACTGAAGCTTTCTTT. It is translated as CASSARGGSTEAFF.